The subject of this entry is one TCR beta chain. Its antigen is as yet unknown. Random hexamers were used to reverse transcribe the RNA input (0.5 to 1 ug). Amplification of TCR beta CDR3 across 54 Vbeta and 13 Jbeta was performed with immunoSEQ multiplex PCR. One entry per CDR3 protein, called by TCRdb with MiXCR from the immunoSEQ multiplex PCR reads. The sample holds approximately 280,000 distinct CDR3 sequences; approximately 84% are singletons and the top ten take approximately 0.12%. The sample belongs to a study of CD8 T cells in Susac syndrome. Study-level points and caveats: The authors acknowledged that the study's TCR sequencing and HLA analysis involved relatively few individuals.

The authors carried out high-throughput sequencing of TCR beta. They applied it to CD8+ and CD4+ T cells obtained from blood. TEMRA cells were FACS-enriched, unlike CD8+ and CD4+ T cells, which were negatively isolated. The CDR3 extends over 13 amino acids. The germline V gene has CDR1 MNHEY and CDR2 SMNVEV (reference sequence). Trimming cost V 7 bases and J 5 bases, with 15 bases left between them. The source of this sequence is a human donor with multiple sclerosis. The V call is TRBV27, the J call TRBJ2-7, with a tentative D call TRBD1 (6 bases). Sequenced material: CD8+ T cells from PBMCs. The CDR3, as DNA: TGTGCCAGCAACGTACAGGGTGGCGACGAGCAGTACTTC. Translation: CASNVQGGDEQYF.